The clone carrying this T cell receptor beta chain was observed many times. These data are taken from a study of T cells in Graves' hyperthyroidism and ophthalmopathy. TCR beta CDR3 region amplification was performed from RNA transcripts. The HTBI set primed first-round TCR CDR3 RT-PCR. A single record per CDR3 protein comes from TCRdb applying MiXCR to the multiplex PCR reads. The top ten hold 30% to 35% of the sample, which has over 300,000 distinct CDR3 sequences, around 15% seen once. Trimming pared 0 bases from V and 9 bases from J, leaving 17 bases between. The CDR3 sequence is 15 residues long. CDR1 and CDR2 from the germline V gene are LNHNV and YYDKDF (reference sequence).

The V and J genes are TRBV15 and TRBJ2-5; tentatively, D is TRBD1 (8 bases). The clonotype was recovered from a woman between 40 and 55 years old with Graves' ophthalmopathy. The sequencing input was blood. In nucleotides, the CDR3 is TGTGCCACCAGCAGAGATACAACAGGGGGGGCAGCCCAGTACTTC. It translates to CATSRDTTGGAAQYF. Looking up the rest from reference TRBV15 and TRBJ2-5 gives the full variable domain: DAMVIQNPRYQVTQFGKPVTLSCSQTLNHNVMYWYQQKSSQAPKLLFHYYDKDFNNEADTPDNFQSRRPNTSFCFLDIRSPGLGDTAMYLCATSRDTTGGAAQYFGPGTRLLVL.